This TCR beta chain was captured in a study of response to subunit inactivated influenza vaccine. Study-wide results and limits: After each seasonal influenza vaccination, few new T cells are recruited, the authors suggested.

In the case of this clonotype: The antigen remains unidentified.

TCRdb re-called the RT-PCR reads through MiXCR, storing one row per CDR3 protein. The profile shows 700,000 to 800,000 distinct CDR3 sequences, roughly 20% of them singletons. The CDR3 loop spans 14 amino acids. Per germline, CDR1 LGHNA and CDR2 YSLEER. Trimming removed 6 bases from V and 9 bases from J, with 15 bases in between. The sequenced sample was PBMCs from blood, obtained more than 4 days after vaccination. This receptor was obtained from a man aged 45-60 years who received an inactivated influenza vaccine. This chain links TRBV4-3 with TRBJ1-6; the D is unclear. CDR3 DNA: TGCGCCAGCAGTCCAACTTGGAGAACTTCACCCCTCCACTTT. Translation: CASSPTWRTSPLHF.